This TCR beta chain was recorded in a study of T cells of healthy individuals. The CDR3 covers 13 residues. One entry per CDR3 protein, called by TCRdb with MiXCR from the 5' RACE reads. This sample has some 85,000 distinct CDR3 sequences; about 5% occur once, and the top ten carry around 7.6%. At least ten counts were recorded for this clonotype. V is TRBV21-1 and J is TRBJ2-4; the D call TRBD2 from the table was never checked on the DNA. TRBV21-1 is reported as a pseudogene. The receptor was isolated from a female donor in good health. The CDR3 region has the DNA TGTGCCAGCAGCAAACAAGGAGTCCCGCTGCGGTACTTC. Protein: CASSKQGVPLRYF.